Following are 27 T cell receptor beta chains from one sample sequenced in a study of yellow fever vaccine responses in identical twins. TCRdb redid the calling of the RT-PCR reads with MiXCR, one entry per CDR3 protein. This sample has approximately 15,000 distinct CDR3 sequences, with around 80% found just once. The sequenced sample was T cells from blood (PBMCs), unsorted or a sorted subset (not recorded which), obtained before or after yellow fever vaccination (not recorded which). The source is a woman aged 18-35 years who received the yellow fever vaccine.

This clonotype was recorded a few times. The chain is built from TRBV15 and TRBJ2-2; the D is unclear. The CDR3 spans 15 residues. Trimming removed 3 bases from V and 6 bases from J, with 14 bases in between. The V gene's germline CDR1 is LNHNV and CDR2 YYDKDF (reference sequence). CDR3 sequence (DNA): TGTGCCACCAGCAGCCTTCCCTTAGGTTCCGGGGAGCTGTTTTTT. Its protein product is CATSSLPLGSGELFF. Together with reference TRBV15 and TRBJ2-2, the CDR3 gives the full variable domain: DAMVIQNPRYQVTQFGKPVTLSCSQTLNHNVMYWYQQKSSQAPKLLFHYYDKDFNNEADTPDNFQSRRPNTSFCFLDIRSPGLGDTAMYLCATSSLPLGSGELFFGEGSRLTVL.

The chain is built from TRBV6-2 or TRBV6-3 and TRBJ2-7; D perhaps matches TRBD1 (6 bases). Germline CDR1 is MNHEY and CDR2 is SVGEGT. This CDR3 is built from 15 residues. V was trimmed by 2 bases and J by 2 bases, leaving 13 bases between them. The DNA of the CDR3 is TGTGCCAGCAGTTACCTCCCAACAGGGACCTACGAGCAGTACTTC. Its protein product is CASSYLPTGTYEQYF.

V gene TRBV10-1 combines with J gene TRBJ2-7; a weak D match, TRBD1 (6 bases). Per the germline V gene, CDR1 is WNHNN and CDR2 is SYGVQD (reference sequence). The CDR3 has 14 residues. V was pared by 6 bases and J by 3 bases, with 15 bases between. The CDR3 DNA sequence: TGCGCCAGCAGGGGTCGGGACACCTTCTACGAGCAGTACTTC. Amino acid sequence: CASRGRDTFYEQYF.

V is TRBV2 and J is TRBJ2-1; no definite D call. Trimming stripped 7 bases from V and 4 bases from J, with 8 bases between. The CDR3 extends over 12 amino acids. Germline loops: CDR1 SNHLY, CDR2 FYNNEI. The CDR3 here is CASNNRYNEQFF. As DNA, the CDR3 is TGTGCCAGCAATAACCGATACAATGAGCAGTTCTTC.

The chain links TRBV12-3 or TRBV12-4 to TRBJ2-3; D gene ambiguous. V gave up 6 bases and J gave up 4 bases, with 8 bases separating them. The CDR3 sequence is 12 residues long. The CDR3 bases are TGTGCCAGCAGCGCTCCCCCAGATACGCAGTATTTT. Protein product: CASSAPPDTQYF.

The chain joins TRBV23-1 to TRBJ2-3; TRBD1 is a possible D gene (6 bases). TRBV23-1 is identified as an open reading frame with a role that is uncertain. This CDR3 has 15 amino acids. Trimming removed 2 bases from V and 1 base from J, with 10 bases in between. The CDR3 sequence is CASSQQDRRTDTQYF. CDR3 in DNA: TGCGCCAGCAGTCAACAGGACAGACGCACAGATACGCAGTATTTT.

The chain recombines TRBV29-1 with TRBJ2-1; TRBD2 is a possible D gene (5 bases). The length of the CDR3 is 14 residues. Germline V gene sequence: CDR1 SQVTM, CDR2 ANQGSEA. V lost 2 bases and J lost 4, with 12 bases in between. Here the CDR3 reads CSVENEEEYNEQFF. In nucleotides, the CDR3 is TGCAGCGTTGAAAATGAGGAGGAGTACAATGAGCAGTTCTTC.

The chain recombines TRBV5-3 with TRBJ2-1; no clear D. TRBV5-3 counts as an open reading frame of uncertain function. The CDR3 is 11 amino acids. Deletions cut 6 bases from V and 5 bases from J, with 6 bases between. The CDR3 loop is CARTPDNEQFF. The CDR3, as DNA: TGTGCCAGAACCCCCGACAATGAGCAGTTCTTC.

The chain is built from TRBV5-4 and TRBJ2-1; D remains ambiguous. This CDR3 comprises 14 residues. V lost 2 bases and J lost 0, with 6 bases in between. From germline, CDR1 is SGHNT and CDR2 YYREEE (reference sequence). The CDR3 nucleotides read TGTGCCAGCAGCTTTCCGAGCTCCTACAATGAGCAGTTCTTC. It yields the protein CASSFPSSYNEQFF.

This chain joins TRBV5-4 and TRBJ2-1, with 9 positions matching TRBD2. Germline V gives CDR1 SGHNT, CDR2 YYREEE (reference sequence). With 3 bases clipped from V and 8 bases from J, the junction kept 6 bases outside the gene matches. CDR3 length: 14 residues. The CDR3 sequence is CASSSASGVHEQFF. Written as DNA, the CDR3 is TGTGCCAGCAGCTCCGCTAGCGGGGTCCATGAGCAGTTCTTC.

The chain has TRBV20-1 and TRBJ2-7; no clear D gene. Between the trimmed V and J ends, which lost 3 bases and 6 bases, there was a span of 6 bases. CDR1 and CDR2 from the germline V gene are DFQATT and SNEGSKA (reference sequence). This CDR3 contains 10 residues. The CDR3 loop reads CSASVIEQYF. CDR3 sequence (DNA): TGCAGTGCTAGTGTGATCGAGCAGTACTTC.

V and J are TRBV14 and TRBJ2-1, with 7 bases identical to TRBD2. With 4 bases clipped from V and 5 bases from J, the junction kept 5 bases outside the gene matches. Germline V lookup: CDR1 SGHDN, CDR2 FVKESK. CDR3 length: 14 residues. DNA for the CDR3: TGTGCCAGCAGCCCTTTTGGGGGGGACAATGAGCAGTTCTTC. Protein sequence: CASSPFGGDNEQFF.

J is TRBJ2-7 and V is TRBV30; D unresolved. V lost 2 bases, J lost 7 bases, and 9 bases lay in between. CDR3 size: 11 residues. Per the germline V gene, CDR1 is GTSNPN and CDR2 is SVGIG (reference sequence). CDR3 in DNA: TGTGCCTGGAGTCTCAAAGCGGAGCAGTACTTC. It specifies CAWSLKAEQYF. The whole variable domain, filled in from reference TRBV30 and TRBJ2-7, reads SQTIHQWPATLVQPVGSPLSLECTVEGTSNPNLYWYRQAAGRGLQLLFYSVGIGQISSEVPQNLSASRPQDRQFILSSKKLLLSDSGFYLCAWSLKAEQYFGPGTRLTVT.

The genes are TRBV29-1 and TRBJ2-1, with 7 bases identical to TRBD1. CDR1 is SQVTM, CDR2 ANQGSEA, per germline. The CDR3 spans 14 residues. Trimming removed 1 base from V and 7 bases from J; junction bases left unmatched: 7. In DNA form, the CDR3 reads TGCAGCGTTGAAGGTAGGGGGCTATGGAATGAGCAGTTCTTC. Translating it yields CSVEGRGLWNEQFF.

Only one count was recorded for this clonotype. The V call is TRBV11-2, the J call TRBJ1-5; D ambiguous. V was cut by 0 bases and J by 7 bases, with 7 bases left in between. This CDR3 has 13 residues. Germline V lookup: CDR1 SGHAT, CDR2 FQNNGV. CDR3 loop: CASSLDLQQPQHF. The CDR3 bases are TGTGCCAGCAGCTTAGATCTACAGCAGCCCCAGCATTTT. The variable domain in full, completed from reference TRBV11-2 and TRBJ1-5, reads EAGVAQSPRYKIIEKRQSVAFWCNPISGHATLYWYQQILGQGPKLLIQFQNNGVVDDSQLPKDRFSAERLKGVDSTLKIQPAKLEDSAVYLCASSLDLQQPQHFGDGTRLSIL.

This chain joins TRBV7-9 and TRBJ1-1; D possibly corresponds to TRBD1 (6 bases). Looked up from germline, CDR1 is SEHNR and CDR2 is FQNEAQ (reference sequence). This CDR3 has 17 residues. With 4 bases removed from V and 1 base from J, the gap between germline ends came to 19 bases. CDR3 bases: TGTGCCAGCAGCTCCGCGGGACACCCCCGGCGGAACACTGAAGCTTTCTTT. Translated: CASSSAGHPRRNTEAFF.

This sequence joins TRBV4-1 and TRBJ2-7; D remains unclear. Between the trimmed V and J ends, which lost 1 base and 2 bases, there was a span of 9 bases. The CDR3 extends over 14 amino acids. Germline CDR1 and CDR2: MGHRA and YSYEKL. The CDR3 is CASSQGAGPYEQYF. In DNA, the CDR3 is TGCGCCAGCAGCCAAGGGGCCGGCCCCTACGAGCAGTACTTC.

CDR3 bases: TGTGCCAGCAGCTTGATACGACAGAACGGGGAGCTGTTTTTT. It codes for CASSLIRQNGELFF. The chain joins TRBV5-6 to TRBJ2-2, with TRBD1 as a possible D gene (5 bases). Trimming took off 1 base at V and 7 bases at J, with 11 bases between the two ends. Germline V lookup: CDR1 SGHDT, CDR2 YYEEEE. The CDR3 spans 14 residues.

This chain links TRBV6-1 with TRBJ1-6; 8 positions agree with TRBD1. The trim removed 5 bases at V and 8 bases at J, leaving 8 bases unmatched. The CDR3 is made up of 15 amino acids. The germline CDR1 and CDR2 sequences are MNHNS and SASEGT. The CDR3 nucleotides read TGTGCCAGCAGTCCCCTGAGACAGGGGCATTCACCCCTCCACTTT. The encoded protein is CASSPLRQGHSPLHF.

The chain joins TRBV10-2 to TRBJ2-3; 9 bases line up with TRBD2. V trimming: 7 bases; J trimming: 4 bases; junction bases outside the gene matches: 6. The CDR3 has 14 amino acids. Looked up from germline, CDR1 is WSHSY and CDR2 is SAAADI. DNA for the CDR3: TGCGCCAGCACCCATAGCGGGAGCGCAGATACGCAGTATTTT. Translation: CASTHSGSADTQYF.

The DNA for the CDR3 is TGTGCCAGCTCACCCGGGTCCCCGAAGGGCTACGAGCAGTACTTC. Its translation is CASSPGSPKGYEQYF. V is TRBV18 and J is TRBJ2-7; D uncertain. This CDR3 is 15 amino acids long. V was clipped by 3 bases and J by 3 bases, with 15 bases between them. CDR1 KGHSH and CDR2 LQKENI come from the germline V gene.

This clonotype is a singleton in its sample. The rearrangement links TRBV11-1 to TRBJ2-1; D is unresolved. Germline V gives CDR1 SGHAT, CDR2 FQDESV (reference sequence). This CDR3 is 14 amino acids long. V lost 1 base and J 5 bases, leaving 9 bases between the germline ends. CDR3 coding DNA: TGTGCCAGCAGCTTAGGAAGCCTTCACAATGAGCAGTTCTTC. Its protein is CASSLGSLHNEQFF.

The V call is TRBV20-1, the J call TRBJ2-1; perhaps TRBD2 as D (5 bases). V lost 3 bases and J lost 2, with 11 bases in between. Germline values: CDR1 DFQATT, CDR2 SNEGSKA (reference sequence). The CDR3 runs 14 residues. The CDR3: CSASRSGPYNEQFF. The CDR3 nucleotides are TGCAGTGCTAGTCGGAGCGGTCCCTACAATGAGCAGTTCTTC.

This rearrangement joins TRBV3-1 to TRBJ2-3; perhaps TRBD2 as D (6 bases). Between the trimmed V and J ends, which lost 4 bases and 2 bases, there was a span of 19 bases. Germline CDR1 LGHDT, CDR2 YNNKEL (reference sequence). The CDR3 loop spans 17 amino acids. The CDR3 is CASSPRFAGTLTDTQYF. The CDR3 DNA reads as TGTGCCAGCAGCCCCCGGTTCGCGGGGACTCTCACAGATACGCAGTATTTT.

The chain combines TRBV11-2 with TRBJ2-3; 7 positions agree with TRBD2. This CDR3 has 14 residues. The V gene end was trimmed by 3 bases and the J gene end by 0 bases; junction bases not matched to a gene: 0. Germline V CDR1 and CDR2: SGHAT, FQNNGV. The CDR3 DNA sequence: TGTGCCAGCAGCTTTAGCGGGAGCACAGATACGCAGTATTTT. As protein: CASSFSGSTDTQYF.

A few counts support this clonotype. This chain uses TRBV5-5 with TRBJ2-7, with D unresolved. Germline V gene data show CDR1 as SGHKS and CDR2 as YYEKEE (reference sequence). The CDR3 consists of 12 residues. The V gene lost 2 bases and the J gene lost 3 bases, with 6 bases spanning the gap. DNA for the CDR3: TGTGCCAGCAGCTTTTCGGACTACGAGCAGTACTTC. Translating gives CASSFSDYEQYF.

The rearrangement links TRBV24-1 to TRBJ2-7; D is ambiguous. CDR3 length: 14 amino acids. V lost 3 bases and J lost 2, with 10 bases in between. Germline V gene lookup returns CDR1 KGHDR and CDR2 SFDVKD. CDR3 coding DNA: TGTGCCACCAGTGATCACAGTCGAACCTACGAGCAGTACTTC. Translating gives CATSDHSRTYEQYF.